The present T cell receptor beta chain was sequenced within a study of blood T cell repertoires in COVID-19. Study summary: T cells, B-cell-depleted T cells, or PBMCs provided the cDNA or gDNA that served as material.

In the source study's methods: For nucleated cells, counts were estimated from reference gene primer amplification. Sequencing used immunoSEQ multiplex PCR; TCRdb keeps in-frame clones, though not all of them. V and J calls and clone size come straight from that table; D and trimming were deduced from the DNA. The sample shows about 220,000 clones, 84% of them seen only once. Germline V gene lookup returns CDR1 LNHDA and CDR2 SQIVND (reference sequence). The CDR3 has 17 amino acids. Germline trimming cut 8 bases from V and 0 bases from J; bases unmatched to any gene: 6. The source is a man aged 45-65 years with active or convalescent COVID-19. The V and J genes are TRBV19 and TRBJ2-1; 14 nucleotides line up with TRBD2. The material sequenced was peripheral blood. For the CDR3, the DNA is TGTGCCAGTTCAGGACTAGCGGGGGGCTCCTCCTACAATGAGCAGTTCTTC. This codes for CASSGLAGGSSYNEQFF. Filled out from reference TRBV19 and TRBJ2-1, the complete variable domain reads DGGITQSPKYLFRKEGQNVTLSCEQNLNHDAMYWYRQDPGQGLRLIYYSQIVNDFQKGDIAEGYSVSREKKESFPLTVTSAQKNPTAFYLCASSGLAGGSSYNEQFFGPGTRLTVL.